This T cell receptor beta chain is drawn from a study of blood T cell repertoires in COVID-19. Profiled with immunoSEQ multiplex PCR; TCRdb holds only in-frame clones, not every one. The sample lists roughly 200,000 clones; around four fifths were seen once. The trim removed 1 base at V and 3 bases at J, leaving 7 bases unmatched. CDR1 and CDR2 (germline): LGHDT, YNNKEL (reference sequence). The length of the CDR3 is 16 residues. The clonotype was recovered from a human donor in a cohort sampled during active COVID-19. This chain joins TRBV3-1 (or the pseudogene TRBV3-2) and TRBJ2-3; 7 bases are a match to TRBD1. The sample was peripheral blood. The CDR3 DNA is TGTGCCAGCAGCCAAGGGAACAGGGGTGGGACAGATACGCAGTATTTT. As protein: CASSQGNRGGTDTQYF.